The source of this TCR beta chain is a study of metastatic and nonmetastatic thyroid tumors. TCRdb reprocessed the PCR reads using MiXCR. The sample shows about 25,000 clones, more than 20% of them seen only once. Trimming stripped 3 bases from V and 3 bases from J, with 6 bases between. The CDR3 contains 11 residues. Per the germline V gene, CDR1 is DFQATT and CDR2 is SNEGSKA (reference sequence). This clone is medium-sized by share. Patients had received no treatment of any kind before thyroid surgery. This TCR was recovered from a male donor with papillary thyroid cancer or a benign thyroid nodule (not recorded which). Some clones in this sample may be carry-over from other donors' samples. The V gene is TRBV20-1, the J gene TRBJ2-7; D possibly matches TRBD1 or TRBD2 (5 bases each). Sample: blood. The CDR3 DNA is TGCAGTGCTAGGGGGGACTACGAGCAGTACTTC. This sequence encodes CSARGDYEQYF.